This T cell receptor beta chain derives from a study of PD-L1 blockade in urothelial cancer. At the level of the study: Individuals in the cohort had been given 0 to 3 earlier chemotherapy regimens. Reported median T cell count for blood samples was 110,000 to 150,000.

TCR analog templates of synthetic origin were spiked into each PCR. Assay used: immunoSEQ multiplex PCR; TCRdb lists only in-frame clones, some missing. The profile shows 40,000 to 55,000 clones, 75% to 90% of them singletons. Time point specified: peripheral blood 6 weeks after treatment start. The diagnosis in patients was locally advanced or metastatic urothelial carcinoma. This CDR3 spans 15 amino acids. The germline V and J ends were trimmed by 5 bases and 0 bases, with 13 bases remaining between them. CDR1 is WNHNN and CDR2 is SYGVQD in the germline V gene (reference sequence). The source material was PBMCs, sampled around atezolizumab (anti-PD-L1) treatment. This sequence joins TRBV10-1 and TRBJ1-1, with a weak D call TRBD1 (6 bases). The TCR was taken from a man aged 55 to 70 with urothelial cancer. The CDR3 DNA reads as TGCGCCAGCAGTCCTTCGACAGGAGTGAACACTGAAGCTTTCTTT. Translation gives CASSPSTGVNTEAFF.